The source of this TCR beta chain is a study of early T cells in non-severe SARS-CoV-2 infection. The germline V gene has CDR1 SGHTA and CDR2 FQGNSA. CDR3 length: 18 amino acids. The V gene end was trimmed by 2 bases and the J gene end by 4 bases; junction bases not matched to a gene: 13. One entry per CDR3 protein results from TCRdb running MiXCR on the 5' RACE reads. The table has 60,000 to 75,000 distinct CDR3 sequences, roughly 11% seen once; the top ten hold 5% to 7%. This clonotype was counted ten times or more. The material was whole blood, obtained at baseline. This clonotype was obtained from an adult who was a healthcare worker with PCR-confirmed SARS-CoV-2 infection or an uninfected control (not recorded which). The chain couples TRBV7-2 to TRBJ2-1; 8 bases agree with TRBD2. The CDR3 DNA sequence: TGTGCCAGCAGCTTATTTTCCACTAGCGGAAGCCTATACAATGAGCAGTTCTTC. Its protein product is CASSLFSTSGSLYNEQFF.